The present TCR beta chain was sequenced within a study of early T cells in non-severe SARS-CoV-2 infection. Across the study: Sequenced material consisted of bulk RNA (from unsorted whole blood), and chains were unpaired. Whole-study findings and limits: VDJdb matching, biased toward anti-spike CD8 responses, missed private and CD4 specificities.

As regards this clonotype: No antigen is known for it.

V was shortened by 4 bases and J by 7 bases, with 13 bases between the two germline ends. Germline-derived CDR1 and CDR2 are MNHEY and SVGEGT. CDR3 length equals 13 residues. Each cDNA molecule carried a unique molecular identifier. MiXCR, applied by TCRdb to the 5' RACE reads, yields one record per CDR3 protein. The data hold tens of thousands of distinct CDR3 sequences, with around 10% observed a single time. Here the sequenced sample was whole blood, taken at baseline. The clonotype comes from an adult who was a healthcare worker with PCR-confirmed SARS-CoV-2 infection or an uninfected control (not recorded which). The chain couples TRBV6-2 or TRBV6-3 to TRBJ1-1; D not certain. DNA of the CDR3: TGTGCCAGCAGTTCCGCTTCGGAGCGTGAAGCTTTCTTT. Encoded protein: CASSSASEREAFF.